The 18 T cell receptor beta chains presented below share a single source sample, sequenced in a study of shared clonotypes between healthy human individuals. Only in-frame clones appear in the TCRdb table, and some are missing; sequencing was by immunoSEQ multiplex PCR. The repertoire includes about a million clones, 77% of them detected once, and over 0.8% sits in the top ten. The sequenced sample was memory CD4+ T cells from PBMCs. The subset here: CD45RA-negative fraction. These receptors originate from a man aged 18 to 30 in good health. Some clones in this sample may be carry-over from other donors' samples.

V and J are TRBV28 and TRBJ2-1, with 9 bases identical to TRBD1. The CDR3 spans 12 residues. The trim removed 8 bases at V and 15 bases at J, leaving 11 bases unmatched. Germline lookup yields CDR1 MDHEN and CDR2 SYDVKM. This chain's CDR3 is CASAQTGTGLFF. The CDR3 region has the DNA TGTGCCAGCGCCCAAACAGGGACAGGGTTGTTCTTC.

The chain recombines TRBV28 with TRBJ1-5; D remains unclear. Germline V gene sequence: CDR1 MDHEN, CDR2 SYDVKM. The CDR3 covers 17 residues. V was clipped by 5 bases and J by 2 bases, with 19 bases between them. CDR3 in amino acids: CASSPTTAPLGNQPQHF. The CDR3 DNA reads TGTGCCAGCAGTCCCACTACAGCGCCCCTAGGCAATCAGCCCCAGCATTTT.

This clone was seen only a few times. V is TRBV11-2 and J is TRBJ2-1, with 10 bases identical to TRBD2. The CDR3 has 16 residues. CDR1 and CDR2 (germline): SGHAT, FQNNGV. V gave up 4 bases and J gave up 2 bases; unmatched junction bases: 5. CDR3 coding DNA: TGTGCCAGCAGCTCACTAGCGGGGCTAGCCTACAATGAGCAGTTCTTC. Its translation: CASSSLAGLAYNEQFF.

This clone was seen only once. The CDR3 DNA follows: TGTGCCAGCAGCTTATTCGGCGAGGCCCGGAGCTATGGCTACACCTTC. It is translated as CASSLFGEARSYGYTF. V gene TRBV7-2 combines with J gene TRBJ1-2; D is undetermined. V was pared by 2 bases and J by 4 bases, with 17 bases between. The CDR3 sequence is 16 residues long. Looked up from germline, CDR1 is SGHTA and CDR2 is FQGNSA.

The chain links TRBV11-2 to TRBJ1-2; TRBD1 matches 7 bases. Trimming took 4 bases from V and 4 from J; bases not matched to a gene: 9. The CDR3 is 15 residues long. Germline V lookup: CDR1 SGHAT, CDR2 FQNNGV. The CDR3 is CASSSRPTGVYGYTF. The CDR3 bases are TGTGCCAGCAGCTCCCGCCCAACAGGGGTCTATGGCTACACCTTC.

Points on this clone: Other DNA variants within this sample encode the same CDR3. The rearrangement links TRBV27 to TRBJ2-7; D gene ambiguous. CDR3 length: 13 amino acids. V lost 3 bases to trimming and J lost 0 bases, with 6 bases between them. Germline V gene data show CDR1 as MNHEY and CDR2 as SMNVEV (reference sequence). For the CDR3, the DNA is TGTGCCAGCAGTTTCCAGTTCTCCTACGAGCAGTACTTC. Its protein is CASSFQFSYEQYF.

This clone was counted between two and nine times. This sequence joins TRBV2 and TRBJ1-5; possible D gene TRBD1, 5 bases. CDR1 and CDR2 (germline): SNHLY, FYNNEI. The CDR3 extends over 15 amino acids. The V and J ends lost 8 bases and 3 bases respectively, with 17 bases between them. CDR3 residues: CASGLHAGTNQPQHF. For the CDR3, the DNA is TGTGCCAGCGGACTTCATGCGGGGACCAATCAGCCCCAGCATTTT.

This clone was detected only a few times. Distinct nucleotide sequences in the sample also encode this CDR3. V usage is TRBV29-1 and J usage is TRBJ1-1, with no clear D. The V end lost 6 bases, the J end lost 1 base, and 12 bases lay between the germline ends. CDR1 SQVTM and CDR2 ANQGSEA come from the germline V gene. This CDR3 is 13 amino acids long. CDR3 sequence: CSVRTGRNTEAFF. CDR3 DNA: TGCAGCGTGCGTACCGGGAGGAACACTGAAGCTTTCTTT.

The sample holds a few counts of this clone. This specimen includes other DNA sequences encoding the same CDR3. The chain combines TRBV28 with TRBJ1-2; D remains unclear. The germline gives CDR1 MDHEN, CDR2 SYDVKM. The CDR3 spans 12 residues. Trimming stripped 3 bases from V and 8 bases from J, with 10 bases between. The CDR3 coding sequence is TGTGCCAGCAGTTTGGATAGTAGGGGCTACACCTTC. Translation gives CASSLDSRGYTF.

This chain connects TRBV5-1 to TRBJ2-3; tentatively, D is TRBD1 (6 bases). Germline CDR1 reads SGHRS; CDR2 reads YFSETQ. The CDR3 has 15 amino acids. Trimming left V 0 bases short and J 5 bases short, with 13 bases between. The CDR3 DNA reads TGCGCCAGCAGCTTGGTTCCAGGGGCGGGAGATACGCAGTATTTT. This gives the protein CASSLVPGAGDTQYF.

This clone has only a few counts. The chain employs TRBV6-1 and TRBJ2-1; D is unclear. The CDR3 length is 12 residues. The V end lost 4 bases, the J end lost 3 bases, and 4 bases lay between the germline ends. Germline values: CDR1 MNHNS, CDR2 SASEGT. The CDR3 is CASSGYYNEQFF. The CDR3 DNA sequence: TGTGCCAGCAGTGGGTACTACAATGAGCAGTTCTTC.

This clone showed up just once. The chain has TRBV5-1 and TRBJ1-6, with D perhaps TRBD1 (6 bases). Germline values: CDR1 SGHRS, CDR2 YFSETQ. V gave up 2 bases and J gave up 5 bases, with 8 bases separating them. The CDR3 contains 14 residues. The CDR3 here is CASSLGTHNSPLHF. The CDR3 nucleotides are TGCGCCAGCAGCTTAGGGACACATAATTCACCCCTCCACTTT. The variable domain in full, with the rest retrieved from reference TRBV5-1 and TRBJ1-6, is KAGVTQTPRYLIKTRGQQVTLSCSPISGHRSVSWYQQTPGQGLQFLFEYFSETQRNKGNFPGRFSGRQFSNSRSEMNVSTLELGDSALYLCASSLGTHNSPLHFGNGTRLTVT.

The chain employs TRBV5-4 and TRBJ2-5; the D is unclear. From germline, CDR1 is SGHNT and CDR2 YYREEE (reference sequence). V was shortened by 1 base and J by 2 bases, with 9 bases between the two germline ends. The CDR3 contains 14 residues. The DNA of the CDR3 is TGTGCCAGCAGCTTGTTTCCCGGACAAGAGACCCAGTACTTC. Protein product: CASSLFPGQETQYF.

J is TRBJ2-3 and V is TRBV18; tentatively, D is TRBD2 (5 bases). The CDR3 has 15 amino acids. V lost 5 bases and J lost 4, with 16 bases in between. Germline V gene sequence: CDR1 KGHSH, CDR2 LQKENI. CDR3 sequence reads: CASSSALGRADTQYF. For the CDR3, the DNA is TGTGCCAGCTCATCGGCCCTCGGGCGGGCAGATACGCAGTATTTT.

The DNA of the CDR3 is TGCGCCAGCAGCTTTCAGGGCCAGAGCACTGAAGCTTTCTTT. Translation: CASSFQGQSTEAFF. The V and J genes are TRBV5-1 and TRBJ1-1; D may be TRBD1 (5 bases). V lost 2 bases and J lost 4, with 12 bases in between. Germline CDR1 and CDR2: SGHRS and YFSETQ. The CDR3 spans 14 residues.

This sequence joins TRBV18 and TRBJ2-2, with 10 positions matching TRBD1. V lost 4 bases and J lost 5; bases outside the gene matches: 7. CDR1 and CDR2 from the germline V gene are KGHSH and LQKENI. This CDR3 contains 16 residues. This CDR3 reads CASSRPGQGLTGELFF. As DNA, the CDR3 is TGTGCCAGCTCACGTCCGGGACAGGGGTTGACCGGGGAGCTGTTTTTT.

The rearrangement uses TRBV28 and TRBJ2-1; possibly TRBD1 or TRBD2 for D (5 bases each). V was clipped by 7 bases and J by 5 bases, with 15 bases between them. Germline V CDR1 and CDR2: MDHEN, SYDVKM. The CDR3 extends over 14 amino acids. The DNA for the CDR3 is TGTGCCAGCAAGTGGGGATGGGGGAACAATGAGCAGTTCTTC. Protein product: CASKWGWGNNEQFF.

This clone showed up just a few times. J is TRBJ2-5 and V is TRBV25-1; 11 nucleotides agree with TRBD1. After removal of 6 bases from V and 5 bases from J, the junction contained 8 bases not matched to a gene. The length of the CDR3 is 15 residues. The germline V gene has CDR1 MGHDK and CDR2 SYGVNS. Here the CDR3 reads CASRKGQGDLETQYF. For the CDR3, the DNA is TGTGCCAGCAGGAAGGGACAGGGGGATCTTGAGACCCAGTACTTC.